The present T cell receptor beta chain was sequenced within a study of control samples from healthy donors and cancer patients. Profiling relied on immunoSEQ multiplex PCR, and the TCRdb table lists in-frame clones only, not all of them. The data contain just over 150,000 clones, roughly 93% of them seen just once; the ten biggest clones take up around 2.2%. The germline V gene has CDR1 LNHDA and CDR2 SQIVND (reference sequence). CDR3 size: 15 residues. Trimming removed 5 bases at V and 0 bases at J, with 11 bases between. The rearrangement uses TRBV19 and TRBJ2-1; tentative D call: TRBD2 (6 bases). This sequence was found in a man between 50 and 59 years old in good health. Sequencing was done on a sample of blood. The CDR3 here is CASSSTGSSYNEQFF. The CDR3 DNA reads as TGTGCCAGTAGTTCCACCGGGAGCTCCTACAATGAGCAGTTCTTC.